The entry below describes one TCR beta chain. This entry comes from a study of blood T cell repertoires in COVID-19. About the research overall: Spain, Italy and the United States supplied samples that represented acute and convalescent COVID-19.

The authors' processing: Reference gene primer amplification in the assay estimated nucleated cell counts. Generated by immunoSEQ multiplex PCR, the TCRdb table keeps only in-frame clones and is missing some. The V and J calls and clone size are taken from that table; D and trimming were inferred from the DNA. The table lists around 260,000 clones, more than 75% of them singletons, with about 9.2% in the top ten. Per germline, CDR1 SEHNR and CDR2 FQNEAQ (reference sequence). V gave up 2 bases and J gave up 0 bases; unmatched junction bases: 8. The CDR3 extends over 18 amino acids. The rearrangement links TRBV7-9 to TRBJ2-1; TRBD2 aligns across 9 bases. The sequenced sample was peripheral blood. This clonotype was sampled from a man aged 35-49 years who had recovered from COVID-19. CDR3 residues: CASSLLRAGGYSYNEQFF. The CDR3 nucleotides are TGTGCCAGCAGCTTACTCAGAGCGGGGGGCTACTCCTACAATGAGCAGTTCTTC. The variable domain in full, completed from reference TRBV7-9 and TRBJ2-1, reads DTGVSQNPRHKITKRGQNVTFRCDPISEHNRLYWYRQTLGQGPEFLTYFQNEAQLEKSRLLSDRFSAERPKGSFSTLEIQRTEQGDSAMYLCASSLLRAGGYSYNEQFFGPGTRLTVL.